This T cell receptor (beta chain) was profiled in a study of cytomegalovirus exposure and HLA in healthy donors. A word on this clone: What it recognizes is unknown.

Overall study findings and caveats: Rarity held for most TCR sequences, but there were some public TCRs that occurred in many donors. Researchers had no immune exposure information except CMV serostatus available. Later analysis placed DRB1 highest and HLA-C lowest in TCR association rates, which differed by HLA locus.

Both 60 Vbeta primers and 13 Jbeta primers went into the PCR. Profiling relied on immunoSEQ multiplex PCR, and the TCRdb table lists in-frame clones only, not all of them. The sample comprises about 180,000 clones, less than 90% of which are singletons, and more than 0.85% rests with the top ten. The CDR3 runs to 12 residues. Per the germline V gene, CDR1 is GTSNPN and CDR2 is SVGIG (reference sequence). V shed 8 bases and J shed 1 base, with 11 bases lying between them. Sequencing was carried out using PBMCs. The TCR was taken from a man younger than 40 in good health and CMV-seronegative. The chain is built from TRBV30 and TRBJ1-1; unclear D gene. CDR3 coding DNA: TGTGCCGTGAACTCAAGGAACACTGAAGCTTTCTTT. It translates to CAVNSRNTEAFF. Using reference TRBV30 and TRBJ1-1 for the parts outside the CDR3, the full variable domain is SQTIHQWPATLVQPVGSPLSLECTVEGTSNPNLYWYRQAAGRGLQLLFYSVGIGQISSEVPQNLSASRPQDRQFILSSKKLLLSDSGFYLCAVNSRNTEAFFGQGTRLTVV.